Shown below are 24 T cell receptor beta chains from a single sample sequenced in a study of T cell changes during pregnancy in multiple sclerosis. Data came from immunoSEQ multiplex PCR; TCRdb stores just in-frame clones and leaves some out. The sample carries some 73,000 clones, 85% to 95% recorded once. Material: peripheral blood, obtained in the third trimester of pregnancy. These receptors all stem from a female donor in good health, enrolled as a control in a pregnancy study.

The chain is built from TRBV19 and TRBJ1-5; 8 nucleotides agree with TRBD1. V was clipped by 7 bases and J by 1 base; unmatched bases: 9. CDR1 and CDR2 (germline): LNHDA, SQIVND (reference sequence). This CDR3 is 16 amino acids long. As DNA, the CDR3 is TGTGCCAGTACCGACCGACAGGGGCCAAGCAATCAGCCCCAGCATTTT. It codes for CASTDRQGPSNQPQHF.

The V gene is TRBV6-1, the J gene TRBJ2-7, with 9 bases matching TRBD1. The germline CDR1 and CDR2 sequences are MNHNS and SASEGT. The CDR3 runs 16 residues. Trimming cost V 1 base and J 2 bases; bases outside gene matches: 6. The CDR3 DNA follows: TGTGCCAGCAGTGAAGACCGGGACAGGGTCACCTACGAGCAGTACTTC. Translated, it gives CASSEDRDRVTYEQYF.

The rearrangement joins TRBV28 to TRBJ1-5, with 7 nucleotides matching TRBD1. The CDR3 contains 11 residues. The V and J ends lost 8 bases and 11 bases, in that order; junction bases with no gene match: 6. Germline loops: CDR1 MDHEN, CDR2 SYDVKM. The CDR3 region has the DNA TGTGCCAGCTCCCGGGACAGAGCCCAGCATTTT. It encodes CASSRDRAQHF.

This clone was picked up one time. The rearrangement uses TRBV7-2 and TRBJ2-7, with D tentatively TRBD2 (7 bases). CDR1 and CDR2 from the germline V gene are SGHTA and FQGNSA. Trimming took off 1 base at V and 6 bases at J, with 13 bases between the two ends. This CDR3 region has 14 residues. CDR3 DNA sequence: TGTGCCAGCAGCTTAGACGGGGGGCGCGGCGAGCAGTACTTC. Translated: CASSLDGGRGEQYF.

CDR3 in amino acids: CASSQVSSGSDEQYF. CDR3 bases: TGCGCCAGCAGCCAAGTGTCTAGCGGGAGCGACGAGCAGTACTTC. J is TRBJ2-7 and V is TRBV4-3; TRBD2 matches 10 bases. CDR1 LGHNA and CDR2 YSLEER come from the germline V gene. The CDR3 length is 15 residues. V lost 1 base, J lost 5 bases, and 5 bases stayed unmatched.

The J gene is TRBJ1-2, the V gene TRBV7-9; D unresolved. Germline V gene data show CDR1 as SEHNR and CDR2 as FQNEAQ (reference sequence). V lost 2 bases and J 0 bases, leaving 10 bases between the germline ends. This CDR3 has 15 amino acids. CDR3 nucleotides: TGTGCCAGCAGCTTATCAGATACATCTAACTATGGCTACACCTTC. Translation: CASSLSDTSNYGYTF.

The chain employs TRBV7-2 and TRBJ2-5; D possibly corresponds to TRBD1 (5 bases). The germline V gene has CDR1 SGHTA and CDR2 FQGNSA. V lost 4 bases, J lost 5 bases, and 11 bases lay in between. This CDR3 has 13 residues. The CDR3 DNA reads as TGTGCCAGCAGCTCATCCTGGGGCGAGACCCAGTACTTC. Protein product: CASSSSWGETQYF.

This chain joins TRBV11-2 and TRBJ1-1; D call uncertain. Between the trimmed V and J ends, which lost 5 bases and 4 bases, there was a span of 17 bases. The germline V gene encodes CDR1 SGHAT and CDR2 FQNNGV. CDR3 length: 15 amino acids. The CDR3 is CASSLPRRSGTEAFF. The CDR3 DNA reads as TGTGCCAGCAGCCTCCCCCGACGTTCGGGCACTGAAGCTTTCTTT. Filled out from reference TRBV11-2 and TRBJ1-1, the complete variable domain reads EAGVAQSPRYKIIEKRQSVAFWCNPISGHATLYWYQQILGQGPKLLIQFQNNGVVDDSQLPKDRFSAERLKGVDSTLKIQPAKLEDSAVYLCASSLPRRSGTEAFFGQGTRLTVV.

V and J are TRBV4-1 and TRBJ2-7; D is perhaps TRBD1 (7 bases). The V end was cut by 0 bases, the J end by 0 bases, with 12 bases between. This CDR3 contains 16 residues. Germline V gives CDR1 MGHRA, CDR2 YSYEKL. CDR3 region: CASSQEGGTVSYEQYF. For the CDR3, the DNA is TGCGCCAGCAGCCAAGAAGGGGGGACAGTCTCCTACGAGCAGTACTTC.

This chain links TRBV27 with TRBJ1-2; 9 nucleotides agree with TRBD1. The V and J ends lost 5 bases and 8 bases, in that order; junction bases with no gene match: 6. CDR1 is MNHEY and CDR2 is SMNVEV in the germline V gene (reference sequence). The length of the CDR3 is 13 residues. The CDR3 sequence is CASSLTGGLGYTF. CDR3 sequence (DNA): TGTGCCAGCAGTCTGACAGGGGGTTTGGGCTACACCTTC.

This clone is a singleton in its sample. The rearrangement uses TRBV14 and TRBJ2-7; D gene ambiguous. Germline lookup yields CDR1 SGHDN and CDR2 FVKESK. CDR3 length equals 12 residues. V was cut by 3 bases and J by 7 bases, with 10 bases left in between. The CDR3 loop reads CASSQGTPEQYF. The CDR3, as DNA: TGTGCCAGCAGCCAGGGCACCCCAGAGCAGTACTTC.

V usage is TRBV5-4 and J usage is TRBJ2-5; D is perhaps TRBD1 (5 bases). The CDR3 has 17 residues. Germline loops: CDR1 SGHNT, CDR2 YYREEE (reference sequence). The V gene lost 4 bases and the J gene lost 5 bases, with 24 bases spanning the gap. The CDR3 sequence: CASSRSSRAGIGETQYF. CDR3 bases: TGTGCCAGCAGCCGGTCCTCTCGCGCAGGGATAGGGGAGACCCAGTACTTC. The whole variable domain, filled in from reference TRBV5-4 and TRBJ2-5, reads ETGVTQSPTHLIKTRGQQVTLRCSSQSGHNTVSWYQQALGQGPQFIFQYYREEENGRGNFPPRFSGLQFPNYSSELNVNALELDDSALYLCASSRSSRAGIGETQYFGPGTRLLVL.

The chain links TRBV4-2 to TRBJ1-2, with 7 bases identical to TRBD1. This CDR3 region has 15 residues. Unmatched junction bases numbered 8, after V lost 3 bases and J lost 4 bases. Germline V gives CDR1 LGHNA, CDR2 YNFKEQ. The CDR3 reads CASSHLGDSLYGYTF. CDR3 coding DNA: TGTGCCAGCAGCCACCTGGGGGACAGCCTCTATGGCTACACCTTC.

In DNA form, the CDR3 reads TGTGCCAGCAGTTTAGCGGGAAGGGGACTCTACGAGCAGTACTTC. Protein: CASSLAGRGLYEQYF. The rearrangement uses TRBV27 and TRBJ2-7; perhaps TRBD2 as D (6 bases). CDR1 and CDR2 from the germline V gene are MNHEY and SMNVEV (reference sequence). The CDR3 has 15 amino acids. V lost 2 bases, J lost 3 bases, and 14 bases lay in between.

This sequence joins TRBV28 and TRBJ1-1, with D tentatively TRBD1 (5 bases). Between the trimmed V and J ends, which lost 3 bases and 3 bases, there was a span of 8 bases. The CDR3 runs 13 residues. The germline V gene has CDR1 MDHEN and CDR2 SYDVKM. In DNA, the CDR3 is TGTGCCAGCAGTTTTGGAGGGGACACTGAAGCTTTCTTT. Translating gives CASSFGGDTEAFF. Looking up the rest from reference TRBV28 and TRBJ1-1 gives the full variable domain: DVKVTQSSRYLVKRTGEKVFLECVQDMDHENMFWYRQDPGLGLRLIYFSYDVKMKEKGDIPEGYSVSREKKERFSLILESASTNQTSMYLCASSFGGDTEAFFGQGTRLTVV.

J is TRBJ1-3 and V is TRBV28; weak D call: TRBD1 (5 bases). Per germline, CDR1 MDHEN and CDR2 SYDVKM. Deletions cut 5 bases from V and 6 bases from J, with 17 bases between. The CDR3 sequence is 15 residues long. The CDR3 here is CASSAPRGGLNTIYF. CDR3 nucleotide sequence: TGTGCCAGCAGTGCCCCAAGGGGAGGGCTAAACACCATATATTTT.

This chain uses TRBV5-1 with TRBJ2-1; D unresolved. The CDR3 has 16 amino acids. V lost 1 base to trimming and J lost 0 bases, with 11 bases between them. In germline, CDR1 is SGHRS, CDR2 YFSETQ. The CDR3 DNA sequence: TGCGCCAGCAGCTTGATTCCGCCCAGCTCCTACAATGAGCAGTTCTTC. Its translation is CASSLIPPSSYNEQFF.

The V gene is TRBV5-4, the J gene TRBJ1-5; D call uncertain. Germline V gene data show CDR1 as SGHNT and CDR2 as YYREEE (reference sequence). The CDR3 totals 15 residues. V lost 0 bases, J lost 1 base, and 8 bases lay in between. The DNA of the CDR3 is TGTGCCAGCAGCTTGGGCGGAGGCAGCAATCAGCCCCAGCATTTT. It is translated as CASSLGGGSNQPQHF.

This clone was found a few times. This chain joins TRBV6-1 and TRBJ1-5; no clear D. Trimming shortened V by 5 bases and J by 7 bases, and 15 bases separated the two germline ends. Germline values: CDR1 MNHNS, CDR2 SASEGT. The CDR3 totals 14 residues. The CDR3 loop is CASSHIEDRQPQHF. The CDR3 DNA reads TGTGCCAGCAGTCACATCGAGGATCGCCAGCCCCAGCATTTT.

The V and J genes are TRBV27 and TRBJ1-1; 7 positions match TRBD1. Trimming at V came to 5 bases and at J to 1 base, leaving 7 bases not matched to a gene. The CDR3 extends over 15 amino acids. The germline V gene encodes CDR1 MNHEY and CDR2 SMNVEV (reference sequence). DNA of the CDR3: TGTGCCAGCAGTAGCTCCAGGGGGGCGAACACTGAAGCTTTCTTT. It encodes CASSSSRGANTEAFF.

This chain uses TRBV5-1 with TRBJ1-2; 7 bases are shared with TRBD1. With 4 bases clipped from V and 5 bases from J, the junction kept 11 bases outside the gene matches. CDR1 SGHRS and CDR2 YFSETQ come from the germline V gene. This CDR3 is built from 15 residues. The CDR3 is CASSSWTGSLYGYTF. CDR3 DNA: TGCGCCAGCAGCAGCTGGACAGGCTCCCTTTATGGCTACACCTTC.

J is TRBJ1-2 and V is TRBV7-2; maybe TRBD1 (6 bases). The germline gives CDR1 SGHTA, CDR2 FQGNSA. Deletions cut 1 base from V and 8 bases from J, with 20 bases between. This CDR3 contains 16 residues. The CDR3 bases are TGTGCCAGCAGCTTAGGTTTTCGACAGGTCCGTTGGGGCTACACCTTC. Translated, it gives CASSLGFRQVRWGYTF.

The chain carries TRBV7-9 and TRBJ1-2, with 8 bases identical to TRBD1. The CDR3 totals 15 residues. Trimming took 3 bases from V and 3 from J; bases not matched to a gene: 6. Germline CDR1 and CDR2: SEHNR and FQNEAQ (reference sequence). CDR3 coding DNA: TGTGCCAGCAGCTTTGCGGACAGGGACCACTATGGCTACACCTTC. This encodes CASSFADRDHYGYTF.

The chain uses TRBV27 and TRBJ2-7; D is unclear. The CDR3 is 14 residues long. Germline V gives CDR1 MNHEY, CDR2 SMNVEV (reference sequence). The V and J ends lost 2 bases and 0 bases respectively, with 8 bases between them. CDR3 in amino acids: CASSLSRNSYEQYF. In DNA form, the CDR3 reads TGTGCCAGCAGTTTAAGCAGGAACTCCTACGAGCAGTACTTC.